These 21 T cell receptor beta chains share one sample of origin, sequenced in a study of T-cell reconstitution after alpha-beta-depleted transplantation in children. A TCRbeta library incorporating unique molecular identifiers was prepared. TCRdb redid the calling of the PCR reads with MiXCR, one entry per CDR3 protein. Counted here are 200,000 to 250,000 distinct CDR3 sequences, roughly a tenth occurring once; the ten biggest clones make up approximately 30%. This specimen consisted of PBMCs, obtained before TCRalphabeta/CD19-depleted stem cell transplant. These receptors were obtained from a child less than two years old with acute myeloid leukemia, due to receive a stem cell transplant.

The sample holds many counts of this clonotype. This chain connects TRBV12-3 or TRBV12-4 to TRBJ1-6; D is uncertain. This CDR3 is built from 15 residues. Deletions cut 3 bases from V and 7 bases from J, with 13 bases between. CDR3 nucleotide sequence: TGTGCCAGCAGTTTGAATCGCGGTCGGAATTCACCCCTCCACTTT. Its protein is CASSLNRGRNSPLHF.

This clonotype has a count of ten or more. This chain joins TRBV7-2 and TRBJ2-1; D ambiguous. The CDR3 is 13 amino acids. Trimming took off 5 bases at V and 7 bases at J, with 12 bases between the two ends. Germline V CDR1 and CDR2: SGHTA, FQGNSA. The CDR3 loop reads CASSPLSLNEQFF. CDR3 in DNA: TGTGCCAGCAGCCCCCTTTCCCTTAATGAGCAGTTCTTC.

This clonotype was seen at least ten times. This chain uses TRBV7-9 with TRBJ1-5; perhaps TRBD1 as D (5 bases). Germline values: CDR1 SEHNR, CDR2 FQNEAQ (reference sequence). This CDR3 spans 15 amino acids. V was clipped by 5 bases and J by 4 bases, with 15 bases between them. CDR3 in DNA: TGTGCCAGCAGCATGGAGGGACGGTTGAATCAGCCCCAGCATTTT. It codes for CASSMEGRLNQPQHF.

There are many counts of this clonotype. The CDR3 loop reads CSASTGTLSYEQYF. Here the CDR3 DNA reads TGCAGTGCTTCTACCGGGACTCTTTCCTACGAGCAGTACTTC. The chain recombines TRBV20-1 with TRBJ2-7; maybe TRBD2 (6 bases). Germline CDR1 is DFQATT and CDR2 is SNEGSKA (reference sequence). V lost 5 bases and J lost 1, with 15 bases in between. CDR3 length equals 14 residues.

This clonotype was counted at least ten times. This chain links TRBV28 with TRBJ2-7, with a possible D match to TRBD2 (5 bases). CDR3 length equals 13 residues. V dropped 6 bases and J dropped 2 bases, with 11 bases sitting between them. Germline V CDR1 and CDR2: MDHEN, SYDVKM. The CDR3 protein is CASSQTRPYEQYF. The CDR3 DNA sequence: TGTGCCAGCAGCCAAACTAGACCCTACGAGCAGTACTTC.

This clonotype has at least ten counts. The chain combines TRBV4-2 with TRBJ2-1, with D unresolved. The V gene's germline CDR1 is LGHNA and CDR2 YNFKEQ. This CDR3 spans 16 amino acids. Trimming pared 0 bases from V and 4 bases from J, leaving 13 bases between. CDR3: CASSQDKRPRYNEQFF. CDR3 bases: TGTGCCAGCAGCCAAGATAAGCGCCCCCGGTACAATGAGCAGTTCTTC.

This clonotype was observed many times. The V call is TRBV9, the J call TRBJ2-1, with TRBD2 matching over 7 bases. Germline V gene lookup returns CDR1 SGDLS and CDR2 YYNGEE. Trimming at V came to 0 bases and at J to 6 bases, leaving 12 bases not matched to a gene. CDR3 length: 17 amino acids. The CDR3 coding sequence is TGTGCCAGCAGCGTAGGGAATAGCGGGCCTAACCCCAATGAGCAGTTCTTC. Residues: CASSVGNSGPNPNEQFF.

This clonotype appeared many times. This chain links TRBV2 with TRBJ1-1; TRBD1 aligns across 10 bases. The CDR3 spans 14 residues. CDR1 and CDR2 from the germline V gene are SNHLY and FYNNEI. The V gene end was trimmed by 10 bases and the J gene end by 3 bases; junction bases not matched to a gene: 8. Here the CDR3 DNA reads TGTGCCAACCGCCGGGACAGGGGTGACACTGAAGCTTTCTTT. The encoded protein is CANRRDRGDTEAFF.

This clonotype turned up a few times. The gene calls are TRBV19 and TRBJ1-2; D not resolved. The CDR3 loop spans 13 amino acids. Looked up from germline, CDR1 is LNHDA and CDR2 is SQIVND (reference sequence). The ends were cut back, 1 base at V and 4 bases at J, with 7 bases in the middle. The CDR3 reads CASSIGLIYGYTF. The CDR3 DNA is TGTGCCAGTAGTATAGGTCTTATCTATGGCTACACCTTC. The entire variable domain, with the rest obtained from reference TRBV19 and TRBJ1-2, is as follows: DGGITQSPKYLFRKEGQNVTLSCEQNLNHDAMYWYRQDPGQGLRLIYYSQIVNDFQKGDIAEGYSVSREKKESFPLTVTSAQKNPTAFYLCASSIGLIYGYTFGSGTRLTVV.

This clonotype appeared many times. The chain joins TRBV6-2 or TRBV6-3 to TRBJ2-1; D possibly matches TRBD1 or TRBD2 (5 bases each). Trimming removed 4 bases at V and 11 bases at J, with 12 bases between. Germline V gene sequence: CDR1 MNHEY, CDR2 SVGEGT. This CDR3 region has 12 residues. The CDR3, as DNA: TGTGCCAGCAGTTCCACTGGGACCAAGCAGTTCTTC. It translates to CASSSTGTKQFF.

In this sample, this clonotype turned up many times. The chain is built from TRBV5-1 and TRBJ2-7; D unresolved. Deletions cut 0 bases from V and 8 bases from J, with 12 bases between. There are 13 residues in the CDR3. Germline V gene data show CDR1 as SGHRS and CDR2 as YFSETQ. CDR3 loop: CASSLAYLSKQYF. CDR3 coding DNA: TGCGCCAGCAGCTTGGCCTACTTATCGAAGCAGTACTTC.

This clonotype has more than one count but fewer than ten. The chain uses TRBV20-1 and TRBJ1-2; the D is unclear. CDR1 and CDR2 from the germline V gene are DFQATT and SNEGSKA (reference sequence). This CDR3 is built from 10 residues. The germline V and J ends were trimmed by 3 bases and 2 bases, with 1 base remaining between them. The CDR3 is CSASNYGYTF. CDR3 sequence (DNA): TGCAGTGCTAGCAACTATGGCTACACCTTC.

Many counts were recorded for this clonotype. The genes are TRBV12-3 or TRBV12-4 and TRBJ2-5; 7 nucleotides align to TRBD2. J was trimmed by 5 bases and V by 7 bases; bases with no gene match: 13. The CDR3 is made up of 15 amino acids. The CDR3 DNA reads as TGTGCCAGCACCCATCCCGGAGTCGGGGGGGAGACCCAGTACTTC. This gives the protein CASTHPGVGGETQYF.

This clonotype was seen only a few times. The chain employs TRBV4-2 and TRBJ2-2; D might be TRBD2 (6 bases). The CDR3 is 13 residues long. Germline V lookup: CDR1 LGHNA, CDR2 YNFKEQ. Trimming left V 7 bases short and J 7 bases short, with 13 bases between. CDR3 nucleotides: TGTGCCAGCACTACGGAGGGAGGCGGGGAGCTGTTTTTT. It yields the protein CASTTEGGGELFF.

At least ten counts were recorded for this clonotype. The chain couples TRBV5-1 to TRBJ2-5; D is possibly TRBD1 or TRBD2 (5 bases each). The germline V and J ends were trimmed by 3 bases and 3 bases, with 18 bases remaining between them. This CDR3 spans 16 amino acids. The germline gives CDR1 SGHRS, CDR2 YFSETQ. For the CDR3, the DNA is TGCGCCAGCAGCTCGACCCTCCGGGACCGAAAAGAGACCCAGTACTTC. Its protein is CASSSTLRDRKETQYF. The variable domain in full, completed from reference TRBV5-1 and TRBJ2-5, reads KAGVTQTPRYLIKTRGQQVTLSCSPISGHRSVSWYQQTPGQGLQFLFEYFSETQRNKGNFPGRFSGRQFSNSRSEMNVSTLELGDSALYLCASSSTLRDRKETQYFGPGTRLLVL.

Turning to this clonotype: A clone one base away is much larger, so this may be a read error. V gene TRBV12-3 or TRBV12-4 combines with J gene TRBJ1-2, with D possibly TRBD1 on 6 matching bases. The CDR3 is 13 residues long. V was pared by 8 bases and J by 12 bases, with 22 bases between. This CDR3 reads CASPTSEGGGDTF. The CDR3 DNA reads as TGTGCCAGCCCGACCTCTGAGGGCGGGGGCGACACCTTC.

This clonotype was found many times. The junction differs from germline at one of its ends, possibly a read error. The V and J genes are TRBV7-3 and TRBJ2-1, with TRBD2 matching 7 bases. The V gene's germline CDR1 is SGHTA and CDR2 FQGTGA. This CDR3 contains 15 residues. The CDR3 nucleotides are TGCGCCAGCAGCTTGGCTAGCGGACCCTACAATGAGCAGTTCTTC. Amino acid sequence: CASSLASGPYNEQFF.

This clonotype has a count of ten or more. The chain has TRBV7-2 and TRBJ2-6; weak D call: TRBD1 (5 bases). The ends were cut back, 3 bases at V and 3 bases at J, with 12 bases in the middle. The CDR3 runs to 16 residues. The germline V gene encodes CDR1 SGHTA and CDR2 FQGNSA. CDR3 nucleotide sequence: TGTGCCAGCAGCTTCGGACAAAGAAATGGGGCCAACGTCCTGACTTTC. Its protein is CASSFGQRNGANVLTF. Together with reference TRBV7-2 and TRBJ2-6, the CDR3 gives the full variable domain: GAGVSQSPSNKVTEKGKDVELRCDPISGHTALYWYRQSLGQGLEFLIYFQGNSAPDKSGLPSDRFSAERTGGSVSTLTIQRTQQEDSAVYLCASSFGQRNGANVLTFGAGSRLTVL.

This chain joins TRBV7-9 and TRBJ2-5; 8 bases agree with TRBD1. The length of the CDR3 is 15 residues. Per germline, CDR1 SEHNR and CDR2 FQNEAQ (reference sequence). V dropped 5 bases and J dropped 1; count of bases not matched to a gene: 6. CDR3 in amino acids: CASSTGQVGQETQYF. The CDR3 coding sequence is TGTGCCAGCAGCACGGGACAGGTTGGCCAAGAGACCCAGTACTTC.

This clonotype was counted at least ten times. The chain is built from TRBV27 and TRBJ2-1; TRBD1 or TRBD2 may be the D gene (6 bases each). CDR3 length: 15 residues. CDR1 and CDR2 from the germline V gene are MNHEY and SMNVEV (reference sequence). V was cut by 3 bases and J by 4 bases, with 13 bases left in between. The CDR3 here is CASSLIAGHYNEQFF. The CDR3 region has the DNA TGTGCCAGCAGTTTGATCGCGGGACATTACAATGAGCAGTTCTTC.

This clonotype was picked up many times. The chain joins TRBV9 to TRBJ1-2; no reliable D call. V shed 2 bases and J shed 0 bases, with 11 bases lying between them. In germline, CDR1 is SGDLS, CDR2 YYNGEE. The CDR3 has 15 residues. CDR3 DNA: TGTGCCAGCAGCGTTCCGCGAAAATCTAACTATGGCTACACCTTC. As protein: CASSVPRKSNYGYTF.